One sample yielded the 2 T cell receptor beta chains listed below, sequenced in a study of shared T cell receptors in the human thymus. The table came from immunoSEQ multiplex PCR; TCRdb's copy has only in-frame clones and leaves some out. The top ten hold 0.0094% of the sample, which has hundreds of thousands of clones, roughly 86% seen once. This sample also appeared in a second study, on human thymus T cells.

The sequenced sample consisted of thymocytes. These receptors all stem from a boy younger than two with a congenital heart defect.

J is TRBJ2-7 and V is TRBV6-5; weak D call: TRBD2 (6 bases). The CDR3 totals 16 residues. Germline CDR1 reads MNHEY; CDR2 reads SVGAGI. V was cut by 2 bases and J by 2 bases, with 16 bases left in between. The CDR3 DNA is TGTGCCAGCAGTTACACCCACCCGGGACTCCCCTACGAGCAGTACTTC. Translated: CASSYTHPGLPYEQYF.

J is TRBJ2-7 and V is TRBV6-1; D possibly corresponds to TRBD1 (6 bases). V was pared by 4 bases and J by 4 bases, with 17 bases between. The germline V gene has CDR1 MNHNS and CDR2 SASEGT. The CDR3 runs to 15 residues. The CDR3 region has the DNA TGTGCCAGCAGTGTACCCTGGGGGCAGGAGTACGAGCAGTACTTC. Translation: CASSVPWGQEYEQYF.